The T cell receptor beta chain under discussion was sequenced for a study of cytomegalovirus exposure and HLA in healthy donors. Study results and caveats: Compared with the approximately 680-donor mean, an Asian-associated ancestry cluster reportedly had fewer N-insertions, according to a later analysis. Rare TCR sequences predominated, though certain public TCRs were found in many donors. Cytomegalovirus association was assigned to approximately 180 TCR beta chains.

Donors were ostensibly healthy at sampling, although undocumented immune exposures were probable. This clone occurred a few times. Its antigen is unidentified. PCR was performed using 60 Vbeta and 13 Jbeta primers. Method: immunoSEQ multiplex PCR; TCRdb's copy keeps in-frame clones and lacks some. The data show about 150,000 clones, with roughly four fifths seen just once and nearly 3.5% held by the top ten. The TCR originated in a male donor in good health and CMV-seronegative. The sequencing sample was made of PBMCs.

The CDR3 sequence: CASSPPYGSTEAFF. CDR3 in DNA: TGTGCCAGCAGCCCCCCGTACGGGAGTACTGAAGCTTTCTTT. This chain links TRBV7-2 with TRBJ1-1; no reliable D call. Looked up from germline, CDR1 is SGHTA and CDR2 is FQGNSA. V shed 5 bases and J shed 5 bases, with 15 bases lying between them. The CDR3 is 14 amino acids.